This TCR beta chain was profiled in a study of sequential checkpoint blockade in melanoma. Whole-study context: Patients were randomized 1:1 to nivolumab-then-ipilimumab or ipilimumab-then-nivolumab first-line.

Trimming left V 4 bases short and J 3 bases short, with 16 bases between. The CDR3 has 14 amino acids. Germline values: CDR1 SQVTM, CDR2 ANQGSEA. Noted treatment: randomized to nivolumab then ipilimumab (arm A) or the reverse (arm B). PBMC sorting kept live CD3+CD8+ cells without CD19 or CD56. Using immunoSEQ multiplex PCR, the repertoire was profiled, and TCRdb retains in-frame clones only, with some absent. The sample lists about 5,200 clones, 70% to 85% occurring once. This sequence joins TRBV29-1 and TRBJ2-7; weak D call: TRBD2 (5 bases). The origin of this receptor is a human donor with melanoma. The sample consisted of CD8+ T cells sorted from blood (inferred from file names), taken from a patient given nivolumab and ipilimumab in sequence. This CDR3 is CSVVEPERIYEQYF. The CDR3 nucleotides read TGCAGCGTTGTGGAGCCCGAGCGGATCTACGAGCAGTACTTC.